A single sample is the source of the 30 T cell receptor beta chains below, sequenced in a study of OX40 agonist ivuxolimab in advanced cancers. Assay: immunoSEQ multiplex PCR; the TCRdb copy retains only in-frame clones and omits some. The sample carries fewer than 95,000 clones, more than 85% recorded once. The starting material was CD4+ or CD8+ T cells sorted from blood, obtained in a trial of the OX40 agonist ivuxolimab. The receptors stem from an adult with an advanced solid tumor such as melanoma, head and neck, liver or kidney cancer.

The chain employs TRBV5-1 and TRBJ2-1; 8 positions match TRBD2. Germline V CDR1 and CDR2: SGHRS, YFSETQ. V was pared by 0 bases and J by 4 bases, with 6 bases of the junction left unmatched. The CDR3 extends over 16 amino acids. The CDR3 DNA sequence: TGCGCCAGCAGCTTGGGATTCTCTAGCGGGTACAATGAGCAGTTCTTC. It codes for CASSLGFSSGYNEQFF.

The rearrangement uses TRBV13 and TRBJ2-1; D unresolved. Trimming stripped 4 bases from V and 5 bases from J, with 18 bases between. The CDR3 length is 16 residues. Germline V CDR1 and CDR2: PRHDT, FYEKMQ (reference sequence). CDR3 DNA sequence: TGTGCCAGCAGCTCCCACAATGGCGGAACAAACAATGAGCAGTTCTTC. Encoded protein: CASSSHNGGTNNEQFF.

The CDR3 loop is CASSPGEREFFEQFF. In DNA form, the CDR3 reads TGTGCCAGCAGCCCCGGGGAGCGGGAGTTTTTTGAGCAGTTCTTC. The rearrangement links TRBV6-1 to TRBJ2-1, with 8 bases lining up with TRBD2. Unmatched junction bases numbered 13, after V lost 6 bases and J lost 9 bases. This CDR3 contains 15 residues. Germline V CDR1 and CDR2: MNHNS, SASEGT.

This rearrangement joins TRBV7-9 to TRBJ1-1, with TRBD1 as a possible D gene (6 bases). V dropped 8 bases and J dropped 11 bases, with 24 bases sitting between them. This CDR3 region has 14 residues. Germline lookup yields CDR1 SEHNR and CDR2 FQNEAQ (reference sequence). This CDR3 reads CASAGDERGVWAFF. CDR3 bases: TGTGCCAGCGCAGGGGATGAGAGGGGAGTCTGGGCTTTCTTT.

The count of this clone is one. The J gene is TRBJ2-7, the V gene TRBV7-2; the match to TRBD1 covers 7 bases. Trimming took 8 bases from V and 10 from J; bases not matched to a gene: 17. CDR3 length equals 14 residues. The germline gives CDR1 SGHTA, CDR2 FQGNSA. The CDR3 sequence: CASEASQGFLDQYF. CDR3 in DNA: TGTGCCAGCGAGGCCTCACAGGGGTTCCTGGATCAGTACTTC.

The V call is TRBV10-2, the J call TRBJ1-2, with TRBD1 as a possible D gene (5 bases). In germline, CDR1 is WSHSY, CDR2 SAAADI. V was clipped by 6 bases and J by 6 bases, with 8 bases between them. This CDR3 has 11 residues. CDR3 sequence reads: CASREGHGYTF. The CDR3 DNA is TGCGCCAGCAGGGAGGGACATGGCTACACCTTC.

Comment on this clone: Other DNA sequences in this specimen translate into the identical CDR3. V usage is TRBV5-6 and J usage is TRBJ2-3; D remains ambiguous. The ends were cut back, 0 bases at V and 0 bases at J, with 5 bases in the middle. There are 14 residues in the CDR3. Germline CDR1 SGHDT, CDR2 YYEEEE. The CDR3 DNA sequence: TGTGCCAGCAGCTTGGGGAGTAGCACAGATACGCAGTATTTT. This translates into CASSLGSSTDTQYF.

The chain joins TRBV6-5 to TRBJ2-7; 9 nucleotides agree with TRBD1. In germline, CDR1 is MNHEY, CDR2 SVGAGI. This CDR3 comprises 13 residues. V was pared by 5 bases and J by 6 bases, with 5 bases of the junction left unmatched. The CDR3 loop reads CASSPGTGFEQYF. CDR3 sequence (DNA): TGTGCCAGCAGTCCCGGGACAGGGTTCGAGCAGTACTTC.

V is TRBV28 and J is TRBJ2-3, with 9 bases aligning to TRBD2. The V gene end was trimmed by 6 bases and the J gene end by 4 bases; junction bases not matched to a gene: 14. The V gene's germline CDR1 is MDHEN and CDR2 SYDVKM. CDR3 length: 17 amino acids. The chain's CDR3 is CASSSFVAGGSPDTQYF. The CDR3 coding sequence is TGTGCCAGCAGCTCTTTCGTGGCGGGAGGGTCTCCAGATACGCAGTATTTT.

The V and J genes are TRBV7-8 and TRBJ2-7, with 8 positions matching TRBD1. The V segment lost 2 bases and the J segment 3 bases; nucleotides outside the gene matches: 3. CDR1 and CDR2 from the germline V gene are SGHVS and FQNEAQ. There are 14 residues in the CDR3. CDR3 DNA sequence: TGTGCCAGCAGCTTACAGGGGGCCCGCTACGAGCAGTACTTC. This gives the protein CASSLQGARYEQYF.

V usage is TRBV7-8 and J usage is TRBJ2-5; 9 positions agree with TRBD1. CDR3 length: 17 residues. The junction had 17 bases not matched to a gene; V was cut back by 7 bases and J by 5 bases. Germline values: CDR1 SGHVS, CDR2 FQNEAQ. Here the CDR3 reads CASTSADRGTWGETQYF. CDR3 nucleotide sequence: TGTGCCAGCACCTCAGCGGACAGGGGCACCTGGGGGGAGACCCAGTACTTC.

This clone came up once. The rearrangement joins TRBV19 to TRBJ2-7; no clear D. Germline V gene data show CDR1 as LNHDA and CDR2 as SQIVND (reference sequence). Trimming took off 6 bases at V and 2 bases at J, with 11 bases between the two ends. The CDR3 has 13 amino acids. CDR3 nucleotides: TGTGCCAGTAGCGAACCCAGAACCTACGAGCAGTACTTC. Translation gives CASSEPRTYEQYF.

The rearrangement joins TRBV6-5 to TRBJ2-7; tentative D call: TRBD2 (6 bases). Germline lookup yields CDR1 MNHEY and CDR2 SVGAGI. V was cut by 6 bases and J by 3 bases, with 18 bases left in between. The CDR3 contains 15 residues. The DNA of the CDR3 is TGTGCCAGCAGGTCCGAAAGGGACTGGAACTACGAGCAGTACTTC. Its protein is CASRSERDWNYEQYF.

This chain links TRBV2 with TRBJ1-2; tentatively, D is TRBD1 (5 bases). The germline V gene encodes CDR1 SNHLY and CDR2 FYNNEI. The CDR3 is 16 residues long. The V end lost 6 bases, the J end lost 0 bases, and 17 bases lay between the germline ends. CDR3 loop: CASSRQTMRPNYGYTF. Written as DNA, the CDR3 is TGTGCCAGCAGCCGACAGACAATGAGACCTAACTATGGCTACACCTTC.

The chain uses TRBV30 and TRBJ1-1; no reliable D call. Between the trimmed V and J ends, which lost 6 bases and 6 bases, there was a span of 14 bases. Germline lookup yields CDR1 GTSNPN and CDR2 SVGIG (reference sequence). The CDR3 length is 12 residues. The CDR3 loop reads CACTRLSAEAFF. CDR3 DNA sequence: TGTGCCTGCACGCGATTAAGCGCTGAAGCTTTCTTT.

The chain couples TRBV6-4 to TRBJ2-5; D unresolved. V lost 4 bases and J lost 3, with 3 bases in between. Germline assignment: CDR1 MRHNA and CDR2 SNTAGT. The CDR3 runs 11 residues. The CDR3 here is CASSVKETQYF. The CDR3 nucleotides read TGTGCCAGCAGTGTTAAAGAGACCCAGTACTTC.

J is TRBJ1-1 and V is TRBV10-2; D unresolved. Germline assignment: CDR1 WSHSY and CDR2 SAAADI. V lost 7 bases, J lost 7 bases, and 19 bases lay in between. There are 14 residues in the CDR3. This chain's CDR3 is CASTSTLLAFEAFF. CDR3 sequence (DNA): TGCGCCAGCACCTCGACTCTTCTGGCTTTTGAAGCTTTCTTT.

This clone has a single count. This chain connects TRBV27 to TRBJ1-5; D possibly corresponds to TRBD1 (6 bases). The CDR3 length is 16 residues. V dropped 2 bases and J dropped 1 base, with 12 bases sitting between them. Germline values: CDR1 MNHEY, CDR2 SMNVEV (reference sequence). The CDR3 here is CASSLGTGRSNQPQHF. The CDR3 DNA reads as TGTGCCAGCAGTTTAGGTACAGGGCGAAGCAATCAGCCCCAGCATTTT.

This clone occurred once. The chain combines TRBV27 with TRBJ2-7, with TRBD1 identical over 9 bases. The J segment lost 3 bases and the V segment lost 5 bases, leaving 5 bases of the junction unmatched. Germline V CDR1 and CDR2: MNHEY, SMNVEV (reference sequence). The CDR3 is made up of 14 amino acids. In nucleotides, the CDR3 is TGTGCCAGCAGTCTCGGACAGGGGAACTACGAGCAGTACTTC. Residues: CASSLGQGNYEQYF.

J is TRBJ1-3 and V is TRBV9; 8 positions match TRBD1. There are 15 residues in the CDR3. Germline loops: CDR1 SGDLS, CDR2 YYNGEE. V dropped 4 bases and J dropped 0; count of bases not matched to a gene: 3. The CDR3 region has the DNA TGTGCCAGCAGCACAGACAGGGGCTCTGGAAACACCATATATTTT. This sequence encodes CASSTDRGSGNTIYF.

The chain joins TRBV12-5 to TRBJ2-2; 9 positions agree with TRBD1. Per germline, CDR1 LGHNT and CDR2 FRNRAP. The CDR3 is made up of 15 amino acids. The V and J ends lost 4 bases and 4 bases, in that order; junction bases with no gene match: 4. The CDR3 protein is CASGWGTGITGELFF. As DNA, the CDR3 is TGTGCTAGTGGTTGGGGGACAGGGATCACCGGGGAGCTGTTTTTT.

The J gene is TRBJ1-2, the V gene TRBV9; D is possibly TRBD1 (5 bases). The germline V gene has CDR1 SGDLS and CDR2 YYNGEE. Trimming removed 4 bases at V and 2 bases at J, with 15 bases between. CDR3 length: 15 amino acids. CDR3 sequence: CASSTGRGFNYGYTF. The CDR3 region has the DNA TGTGCCAGCAGCACGGGACGGGGGTTCAACTATGGCTACACCTTC.

A word on this clone: Its ends do not fully match the called genes, so a read error is possible. The DNA for the CDR3 is TGTGCCAGCAGCCGTAGCGGGGGTCCATACAATGAGCAGCTCTTC. This encodes CASSRSGGPYNEQLF. V is TRBV6-5 and J is TRBJ2-1, with 9 positions matching TRBD2. This CDR3 has 15 residues. Germline V lookup: CDR1 MNHEY, CDR2 SVGAGI.

For this clone: Other DNA variants within this sample encode the same CDR3. The chain uses TRBV5-4 and TRBJ1-6; a possible D gene is TRBD1 (5 bases). CDR1 is SGHNT, CDR2 YYREEE, per germline (reference sequence). There are 13 residues in the CDR3. Trimming pared 2 bases from V and 7 bases from J, leaving 7 bases between. The CDR3 region has the DNA TGTGCCAGCAGCTTCCAGGGAAATTCACCCCTCCACTTT. This gives the protein CASSFQGNSPLHF.

J is TRBJ1-4 and V is TRBV7-9; no clear D. The CDR3 contains 13 residues. Per germline, CDR1 SEHNR and CDR2 FQNEAQ (reference sequence). V dropped 5 bases and J dropped 5 bases, with 9 bases sitting between them. CDR3 amino acids: CASSHGSNEKLFF. The CDR3, as DNA: TGTGCCAGCAGCCATGGGTCCAATGAAAAACTGTTTTTT.

The genes are TRBV5-1 and TRBJ1-2; the match to TRBD1 covers 8 bases. This CDR3 has 15 residues. Germline CDR1 is SGHRS and CDR2 is YFSETQ. J lost 5 bases, V lost 4 bases, and 10 bases had no gene match. CDR3 amino acids: CASSPGQGARYGYTF. DNA of the CDR3: TGCGCCAGCAGCCCTGGGCAGGGGGCTAGGTATGGCTACACCTTC.

The chain recombines TRBV6-1 with TRBJ1-2; D gene uncertain. This CDR3 spans 15 amino acids. With 4 bases removed from V and 0 bases from J, the gap between germline ends came to 12 bases. The germline CDR1 and CDR2 sequences are MNHNS and SASEGT. The CDR3 sequence: CASSATAASNYGYTF. CDR3 sequence (DNA): TGTGCCAGCAGTGCTACAGCCGCCTCTAACTATGGCTACACCTTC.

J is TRBJ2-1 and V is TRBV29-1; D gene uncertain. This CDR3 contains 13 residues. The germline CDR1 and CDR2 sequences are SQVTM and ANQGSEA. Trimming cost V 7 bases and J 0 bases, with 10 bases left between them. CDR3 sequence reads: CSALETSYNEQFF. The CDR3 DNA reads TGCAGCGCCCTCGAGACCTCCTACAATGAGCAGTTCTTC.

The chain joins TRBV18 to TRBJ1-6, with D possibly TRBD1 on 5 matching bases. This CDR3 has 17 residues. V dropped 4 bases and J dropped 0 bases, with 13 bases sitting between them. CDR1 KGHSH and CDR2 LQKENI come from the germline V gene. The CDR3 DNA is TGTGCCAGCTCACAGGGACCGATGAGCTCCTATAATTCACCCCTCCACTTT. This encodes CASSQGPMSSYNSPLHF.

The rearrangement uses TRBV18 and TRBJ2-1, with 7 bases that match TRBD2. V dropped 0 bases and J dropped 10; count of bases not matched to a gene: 0. There are 12 residues in the CDR3. Germline V gene sequence: CDR1 KGHSH, CDR2 LQKENI. CDR3 sequence reads: CASSPPGGEQFF. CDR3 DNA sequence: TGTGCCAGCTCACCACCGGGAGGGGAGCAGTTCTTC.